This TCR beta chain was retrieved from a study of blood T cell repertoires in COVID-19. For the study at large: Samples representing acute and convalescent COVID-19 were sourced from the United States, Italy and Spain. From T cells, B-cell-depleted T cells, or PBMCs came the material, which was cDNA or gDNA.

Original data processing: Amplifying reference gene primers gave estimates of nucleated cell counts. Clones were sequenced by immunoSEQ multiplex PCR, and TCRdb holds only the in-frame ones, with some missing. The V and J calls and clone size come from that table; D and trimming were worked out from the DNA. The table lists 150,000 to 200,000 clones, around nine tenths of them singletons. The germline CDR1 and CDR2 sequences are ENHRY and SYGVKD. CDR3 size: 13 residues. With 4 bases removed from V and 8 bases from J, the gap between germline ends came to 12 bases. The chain employs TRBV10-3 and TRBJ1-3, with a weak D call TRBD1 (5 bases). The receptor was isolated from a man aged 55 to 69 with active or convalescent COVID-19. Sequencing input: peripheral blood. The CDR3 bases are TGTGCCATCAGTGGGCAGGGTCTGGACACCATATATTTT. Translation: CAISGQGLDTIYF.